The 11 T cell receptor beta chains presented below share a single source sample, sequenced in a study of blood T cell repertoires in COVID-19 (dated by TCRdb to 2018 to 2021). The library was produced with the immunoSEQ multiplex PCR assay. What TCRdb holds here is the immuneACCESS table cut down to in-frame rearrangements. Part of the clones is not present; checked against another copy, under half of the missing clones reflect an unresolved V gene, and the others are unexplained. A total of under 140,000 clones appear in this sample, more than 70% of them only once. Approximately 3.4% of the sample lies in the top ten. The sample was peripheral blood. Receptors were obtained from a woman aged 50 to 60 with acute or convalescent COVID-19.

This sequence joins TRBV29-1 and TRBJ2-1; TRBD2 aligns across 13 bases. This CDR3 is 14 amino acids long. V shed 7 bases and J 7 bases; nucleotides not matched to a gene: 7. Looked up from germline, CDR1 is SQVTM and CDR2 is ANQGSEA. This CDR3 is CSGRLAGGRNEQFF. DNA for the CDR3: TGCAGCGGGAGACTAGCGGGGGGTAGAAATGAGCAGTTCTTC.

V gene TRBV7-9 combines with J gene TRBJ2-7, with 9 bases lining up with TRBD1. From germline, CDR1 is SEHNR and CDR2 FQNEAQ (reference sequence). With 2 bases clipped from V and 1 base from J, the junction kept 3 bases outside the gene matches. CDR3 size: 15 residues. The CDR3 DNA follows: TGTGCCAGCAGCTTAATGGGACAGGGTTCCTACGAGCAGTACTTC. Encoded protein: CASSLMGQGSYEQYF.

This clone appeared a single time. The chain uses TRBV6-5 and TRBJ1-4; TRBD1 agrees at 7 bases. Trimming at V came to 6 bases and at J to 8 bases, leaving 12 bases not matched to a gene. This CDR3 region has 15 residues. Germline CDR1 is MNHEY and CDR2 is SVGAGI. The CDR3 sequence is CASSTEQGLGEKLFF. The CDR3 DNA sequence: TGTGCCAGCAGCACAGAACAGGGGCTGGGCGAAAAACTGTTTTTT.

This clone was seen once. The chain uses TRBV24-1 and TRBJ1-2; TRBD1 matches 12 bases. CDR1 is KGHDR and CDR2 is SFDVKD in the germline V gene. This CDR3 region has 15 residues. V shed 5 bases and J 7 bases; nucleotides not matched to a gene: 7. CDR3 nucleotide sequence: TGTGCCACCAGTGCTCCGGGACAGGGGGCACTTGGCTACACCTTC. Amino acids: CATSAPGQGALGYTF.

The chain is built from TRBV28 and TRBJ2-3, with 8 bases matching TRBD2. V lost 5 bases, J lost 7 bases, and 8 bases stayed unmatched. The length of the CDR3 is 14 residues. CDR1 and CDR2 (germline): MDHEN, SYDVKM. Written as DNA, the CDR3 is TGTGCCAGCAGTCTGAGCGGGAGCGGGAATACGCAGTATTTT. Its protein product is CASSLSGSGNTQYF.

CDR3 DNA sequence: TGTGCCAGCAGCTTGCAAGGGCCCCTAAGGGGGACCCAGTACTTC. Translation gives CASSLQGPLRGTQYF. J is TRBJ2-5 and V is TRBV5-4, with D possibly TRBD1 on 5 matching bases. Between the trimmed V and J ends, which lost 1 base and 7 bases, there was a span of 17 bases. Germline V gene sequence: CDR1 SGHNT, CDR2 YYREEE (reference sequence). The CDR3 sequence is 15 residues long.

CDR3 nucleotide sequence: TGTGCCAGCAGCCAAGATGGGCGGGGTTACTACGAGCAGTACTTC. Its translation: CASSQDGRGYYEQYF. The rearrangement uses TRBV3-1 (or the pseudogene TRBV3-2) and TRBJ2-7; TRBD2 might be the D (6 bases). Trimming left V 0 bases short and J 3 bases short, with 12 bases between. Germline CDR1 LGHDT, CDR2 YNNKEL (reference sequence). The CDR3 has 15 amino acids.

This chain connects TRBV6-5 to TRBJ1-1; D is unresolved. V gave up 5 bases and J gave up 0 bases, with 13 bases separating them. The length of the CDR3 is 15 residues. Germline V gene sequence: CDR1 MNHEY, CDR2 SVGAGI. As DNA, the CDR3 is TGTGCCAGCAGTCTCCGGGGAGGGCTGAACACTGAAGCTTTCTTT. It yields the protein CASSLRGGLNTEAFF.

The V gene is TRBV5-1, the J gene TRBJ2-7; 7 bases fit TRBD1. The germline gives CDR1 SGHRS, CDR2 YFSETQ. The CDR3 covers 15 residues. The V and J ends lost 2 bases and 2 bases, in that order; junction bases with no gene match: 7. CDR3 amino acids: CASSFTGAEPYEQYF. The DNA for the CDR3 is TGCGCCAGCAGCTTTACAGGGGCCGAACCCTACGAGCAGTACTTC.

The CDR3 loop is CASRDRDNQPQHF. CDR3 DNA sequence: TGTGCCAGTCGGGACAGGGATAATCAGCCCCAGCATTTT. The rearrangement links TRBV19 to TRBJ1-5; 9 bases line up with TRBD1. CDR1 is LNHDA and CDR2 is SQIVND in the germline V gene (reference sequence). There are 13 residues in the CDR3. V lost 8 bases and J lost 4; bases outside the gene matches: 3.

The J gene is TRBJ1-1, the V gene TRBV7-9; 7 nucleotides match TRBD1. The CDR3 loop spans 12 amino acids. From germline, CDR1 is SEHNR and CDR2 FQNEAQ (reference sequence). Germline trimming cut 11 bases from V and 1 base from J; bases unmatched to any gene: 4. The CDR3 loop reads CASRDRNTEAFF. In nucleotides, the CDR3 is TGTGCCTCCCGGGACAGGAACACTGAAGCTTTCTTT.